This TCR beta chain was identified during a study of T cells in Graves' hyperthyroidism and ophthalmopathy (dated by TCRdb to between 2018 and 2021). Broadly, across the study: Peripheral blood samples were taken at initial diagnosis, before any treatment was given. To identify distinguishing TCR V-J signatures, a discovery cohort of about 100 patients was used, comprising some 45 with Graves' ophthalmopathy and 57 with stable Graves' hyperthyroidism. Prospective prediction of ophthalmopathy was tested in an independent validation cohort of approximately 19 hyperthyroidism patients and 15 to 17 patients who later progressed to ophthalmopathy. The 90 or so discovery patients were randomly split 7:3 into training and test sets. In more than five Graves' hyperthyroidism patients, the study also compared T-cell repertoires from thyroid tissue with T-cell repertoires from blood. After blood sampling, hyperthyroidism patients were treated with methimazole at a starting dose of 30 mg daily, and ophthalmopathy patients were treated with high-dose intravenous methylprednisolone. The paper reports TCR Vbeta CDR3 sequencing of 130 to 150 peripheral blood samples: approximately 41 ophthalmopathy, approximately 74 hyperthyroidism and 17 progressor patients.

Amplification of TCR beta CDR3 regions was carried out from RNA transcripts. A first-round RT-PCR of the TCR CDR3 used the HTBI primer set with the Qiagen OneStep RT-PCR kit. A second multiplex PCR round built the libraries, followed by size selection and purification. Sequencing of the libraries was done on an Illumina HiSeq2000 using paired-end 100 bp reads. The paper's processing steps were these. SOAPnuke was used to process the raw data, with reads discarded if the reads contained adapters or uncalled bases, had a mean Phred below 15, or lacked an exact constant-primer or identifier match. COPE v1.2.5 was used to merge the high-quality paired reads, and each unique nucleotide sequence was defined as a clonotype. Clonotypes were aligned to IMGT TRBV, TRBD and TRBJ reference segments using MiTCR v1.1. Only V-J combinations with frequency above 0.0001, covering 99.2% of repertoires, were analysed. A TCS score was defined as the ratio between F50 (clonal expansion) and ExV (chaos), using BLOSUM62-based TCRdist between CDR3 peptides within each V-J. Welch's t-statistics and random forest reduced around 520 V-J features to about 13, which were used in a naive Bayes classifier (R e1071). The public reads were quality trimmed at Q25 with fastp and then assembled into clones with MiXCR by TCRdb, keeping productive beta chains. A single entry per CDR3 protein holds the most common genes and DNA from its merged rows. The V and J calls shown here were made by TCRdb, not taken from the authors' results. This sample gives a few hundred thousand distinct CDR3 sequences in total; approximately 20% of them show up just once. The top ten clonotypes cover about 4% of the sample.

Overall study results and their limits: Sample size was not statistically predetermined, and blinding of investigators to group allocation was not performed. Most expanded thyroid clonotypes (frequency above 0.001) were also detected in blood, a finding suggesting that blood repertoires may reflect thyroid immune responses. In cross-validation, a model built on a 13 V-J signature told ophthalmopathy apart from stable hyperthyroidism with roughly 87% sensitivity and about 81% specificity, and in testing the same model reached 80%/75%. In validation, the model predicted progression to ophthalmopathy with approximately 71% sensitivity and about 73% specificity, a median of about six months before onset.

The germline V gene gives CDR1 as MGHDK and CDR2 as SYGVNS. The CDR3 runs 11 amino acids, cysteine and phenylalanine included. The DNA shown is the 33-base CDR3, in frame from base 1. Trimming takes 7 bases off V and 6 bases off J; junction bases not matched to a gene: 3. This clonotype was counted only a few times. The antigen it recognizes is unknown. No base quality information exists; no much larger clone differs at one position. Stable Graves' hyperthyroidism was defined as no progression to ophthalmopathy during 18 months of follow-up. Hyperthyroidism patients were newly diagnosed, with disease duration under 2 months, and aged 18 to 65 years. The study excluded patients with uncontrolled infections, other autoimmune diseases, pregnancy or lactation. Diagnoses relied on clinical symptoms, serum thyroxine and TRAb, thyroid ultrasound and orbital computed tomography. Ficoll-Paque density gradient centrifugation was used to isolate PBMCs from 8.5 to 10 ml of fresh peripheral blood. Total RNA was extracted with Trizol reagent, and quality was checked on an Agilent 2100 Bioanalyzer.

The sequence came from a woman aged 18-35 years with Graves' hyperthyroidism. The V and J genes are TRBV25-1 and TRBJ2-7; 7 middle bases align to TRBD2. Sequencing used blood. The CDR3 in this case is CASKAGPEQYF. The nucleotides read TGTGCCAGCAAAGCGGGGCCCGAGCAGTACTTC.